The 12 T cell receptor beta chains below were found in one sample sequenced in a study of neurological immune-mediated disorders. In TCRdb, the 5' RACE reads were re-called with MiXCR into one record per CDR3 protein. The sample consists of nearly 60,000 distinct CDR3 sequences, 3% to 4% of them appearing once. The specimen sequenced was PBMCs. These receptors came from a woman aged 55-69 years with multiple sclerosis.

This clonotype was seen many times. V usage is TRBV5-1 and J usage is TRBJ1-1; weak D call: TRBD1 (6 bases). The germline V and J ends were trimmed by 8 bases and 6 bases, with 14 bases remaining between them. CDR3 length: 12 amino acids. Germline lookup yields CDR1 SGHRS and CDR2 YFSETQ. The CDR3 sequence: CASSEQGAEAFF. In DNA, the CDR3 is TGCGCCAGTTCCGAACAGGGAGCTGAAGCTTTCTTT. The whole variable domain, remainder taken from reference TRBV5-1 and TRBJ1-1, is KAGVTQTPRYLIKTRGQQVTLSCSPISGHRSVSWYQQTPGQGLQFLFEYFSETQRNKGNFPGRFSGRQFSNSRSEMNVSTLELGDSALYLCASSEQGAEAFFGQGTRLTVV.

This clonotype was observed at least ten times. This rearrangement joins TRBV2 to TRBJ1-5; D is possibly TRBD1 (6 bases). CDR3 length: 14 amino acids. V lost 6 bases to trimming and J lost 2 bases, with 11 bases between them. Germline lookup yields CDR1 SNHLY and CDR2 FYNNEI. The CDR3 coding sequence is TGTGCCAGCAGGGTGGACAGCGGCAATCAGCCCCAGCATTTT. It yields the protein CASRVDSGNQPQHF. The full variable domain, its missing parts supplied by reference TRBV2 and TRBJ1-5, is EPEVTQTPSHQVTQMGQEVILRCVPISNHLYFYWYRQILGQKVEFLVSFYNNEISEKSEIFDDQFSVERPDGSNFTLKIRSTKLEDSAMYFCASRVDSGNQPQHFGDGTRLSIL.

In this sample, this clonotype turned up many times. The chain links TRBV11-2 to TRBJ2-1; D call uncertain. CDR1 and CDR2 from the germline V gene are SGHAT and FQNNGV. The CDR3 has 13 amino acids. Between the trimmed V and J ends, which lost 1 base and 7 bases, there was a span of 8 bases. The CDR3 loop reads CASSLALQNEQFF. In DNA, the CDR3 is TGTGCCAGCAGCTTAGCTCTGCAGAATGAGCAGTTCTTC.

At least ten counts were recorded for this clonotype. The chain recombines TRBV20-1 with TRBJ2-7; TRBD2 is a possible D gene (5 bases). Looked up from germline, CDR1 is DFQATT and CDR2 is SNEGSKA (reference sequence). V shed 3 bases and J shed 5 bases, with 14 bases lying between them. This CDR3 region has 13 residues. Here the CDR3 reads CSASRGLDHEQYF. In nucleotides, the CDR3 is TGCAGTGCTAGTAGAGGGCTGGACCACGAGCAGTACTTC.

In this sample, this clonotype turned up many times. This chain links TRBV18 with TRBJ1-2; D uncertain. The CDR3 has 16 residues. Looked up from germline, CDR1 is KGHSH and CDR2 is LQKENI. Between the trimmed V and J ends, which lost 1 base and 4 bases, there was a span of 16 bases. The CDR3 coding sequence is TGTGCCAGCTCACCACGGCGGCCTCCCTCCCTCTATGGCTACACCTTC. It is translated as CASSPRRPPSLYGYTF.

Many counts were recorded for this clonotype. The chain links TRBV4-2 to TRBJ2-1; D remains unclear. The CDR3 totals 17 residues. Germline CDR1 is LGHNA and CDR2 is YNFKEQ. The V gene lost 0 bases and the J gene lost 0 bases, with 12 bases spanning the gap. The CDR3 loop is CASSQEHPPSSYNEQFF. The CDR3 region has the DNA TGTGCCAGCAGCCAAGAACACCCGCCTAGCTCCTACAATGAGCAGTTCTTC.

Ten or more counts support this clonotype. V and J are TRBV20-1 and TRBJ1-1, with 7 bases identical to TRBD1. V shed 2 bases and J 1 base; nucleotides not matched to a gene: 7. The CDR3 is 15 amino acids. In germline, CDR1 is DFQATT, CDR2 SNEGSKA (reference sequence). The CDR3 region has the DNA TGCAGTGCTAGACGCCCCGGGACAGCGAACACTGAAGCTTTCTTT. Translated, it gives CSARRPGTANTEAFF.

There are a few counts of this clonotype. V usage is TRBV20-1 and J usage is TRBJ2-1, with 10 bases that match TRBD1. The length of the CDR3 is 15 residues. The J segment lost 5 bases and the V segment lost 2 bases, leaving 6 bases of the junction unmatched. Looked up from germline, CDR1 is DFQATT and CDR2 is SNEGSKA (reference sequence). Here the CDR3 DNA reads TGCAGTGCTAGATTCGGGACAGGGGTCCACAATGAGCAGTTCTTC. Residues: CSARFGTGVHNEQFF.

This clonotype has only a few counts. The chain is built from TRBV7-8 and TRBJ2-5; D is possibly TRBD1 (5 bases). With 2 bases removed from V and 2 bases from J, the gap between germline ends came to 18 bases. CDR3 length equals 17 residues. Germline CDR1 and CDR2: SGHVS and FQNEAQ. This CDR3 reads CASSLQFRGLGQETQYF. The CDR3 DNA reads TGTGCCAGCAGCTTACAATTTAGGGGTCTGGGGCAAGAGACCCAGTACTTC.

This clonotype was observed at least ten times. The chain has TRBV5-1 and TRBJ1-2, with D possibly TRBD1 on 6 matching bases. Germline CDR1 reads SGHRS; CDR2 reads YFSETQ. The CDR3 consists of 15 residues. The germline V and J ends were trimmed by 0 bases and 4 bases, with 13 bases remaining between them. Written as DNA, the CDR3 is TGCGCCAGCAGCTTGGCGCAGACAGGAACCTATGGCTACACCTTC. Protein: CASSLAQTGTYGYTF.

This clonotype was detected many times. The V and J genes are TRBV5-1 and TRBJ2-7; unclear D gene. The CDR3 is 14 amino acids. Germline V gene lookup returns CDR1 SGHRS and CDR2 YFSETQ. V was cut by 0 bases and J by 4 bases, with 11 bases left in between. Written as DNA, the CDR3 is TGCGCCAGCAGCTTGGACAGTCCCCTGTACGAGCAGTACTTC. Protein: CASSLDSPLYEQYF.

This clonotype was seen at least ten times. This chain connects TRBV7-3 to TRBJ2-2; weak D call: TRBD1 (8 bases). The CDR3 sequence is 14 residues long. Germline V gives CDR1 SGHTA, CDR2 FQGTGA. The ends were cut back, 4 bases at V and 5 bases at J, with 11 bases in the middle. CDR3 nucleotide sequence: TGTGCCAGCAGCTACAGGGGGGGAACCGGGGAGCTGTTTTTT. Translation: CASSYRGGTGELFF. The full variable domain, with the rest looked up from reference TRBV7-3 and TRBJ2-2, is GAGVSQTPSNKVTEKGKYVELRCDPISGHTALYWYRQSLGQGPEFLIYFQGTGAADDSGLPNDRFFAVRPEGSVSTLKIQRTERGDSAVYLCASSYRGGTGELFFGEGSRLTVL.